This T cell receptor beta chain was captured by sequencing in a study of blood T cell repertoires in COVID-19. V was shortened by 2 bases and J by 4 bases, with 14 bases between the two germline ends. Germline loops: CDR1 MNHNY, CDR2 SVGAGI (reference sequence). This CDR3 is 15 amino acids long. As originally analysed: Amplification of reference gene primers was used by the study to estimate nucleated cell counts. The table came from immunoSEQ multiplex PCR; TCRdb's copy has only in-frame clones and leaves some out. V, J and clone size derive from that table, while D and trimming were established from the DNA sequence. The sample lists 200,000 or so clones; around four fifths were seen once.

The chain links TRBV6-6 to TRBJ1-2; perhaps TRBD1 as D (6 bases). Sequencing was done on a sample of peripheral blood. The clonotype originates from a human donor with acute or convalescent COVID-19. The donor label of this sample is uncertain. CDR3 region: CASSYGGGSPYGYTF. For the CDR3, the DNA is TGTGCCAGCAGTTACGGGGGGGGCTCCCCCTATGGCTACACCTTC.